This passage covers 32 T cell receptor beta chains from one sample sequenced in a study of CD8 T cells in Susac syndrome. Reverse transcription of roughly 0.5 to 1 ug RNA used random hexamers. TCRdb re-analysed the immunoSEQ multiplex PCR reads in MiXCR, keeping a single row per CDR3 protein. The sample has a few hundred thousand distinct CDR3 sequences, roughly 96% seen once; the top ten hold roughly 0.09%. What was sequenced was CD4+ T cells from PBMCs. The receptors were gathered from a human donor with multiple sclerosis.

V is TRBV24-1 and J is TRBJ2-3, with 7 nucleotides matching TRBD1. With 9 bases clipped from V and 8 bases from J, the junction kept 4 bases outside the gene matches. The CDR3 sequence is 11 residues long. CDR1 and CDR2 (germline): KGHDR, SFDVKD. The CDR3 DNA sequence: TGTGCCACCGGGGACAGAGGTACGCAGTATTTT. Amino acids: CATGDRGTQYF.

This chain connects TRBV12-3 or TRBV12-4 to TRBJ2-1; TRBD2 matches 11 bases. The CDR3 loop spans 15 amino acids. J was trimmed by 5 bases and V by 5 bases; bases with no gene match: 5. CDR3 in DNA: TGTGCCAGCAGTACTAGCGGGAGAGGGGACAATGAGCAGTTCTTC. Residues: CASSTSGRGDNEQFF.

The chain has TRBV7-2 and TRBJ2-7; TRBD2 matches at 8 bases. Germline lookup yields CDR1 SGHTA and CDR2 FQGNSA. The V and J ends lost 5 bases and 5 bases, in that order; junction bases with no gene match: 11. This CDR3 contains 15 residues. The CDR3 nucleotides are TGTGCCAGCAGCCAGGCCCTAGGCGGGGGGCACGAGCAGTACTTC. This sequence encodes CASSQALGGGHEQYF.

This clonotype was found once. The CDR3 sequence is CASRQTGTSGSPDTQYF. The DNA of the CDR3 is TGTGCCAGCAGACAAACCGGGACTAGCGGGAGCCCAGATACGCAGTATTTT. The V and J genes are TRBV6-1 and TRBJ2-3; 14 bases are shared with TRBD2. Per the germline V gene, CDR1 is MNHNS and CDR2 is SASEGT. The CDR3 spans 17 residues. The V gene end was trimmed by 6 bases and the J gene end by 4 bases; junction bases not matched to a gene: 9.

This chain joins TRBV4-1 and TRBJ2-7; perhaps TRBD2 as D (6 bases). The CDR3 is 15 amino acids. Trimming took 1 base from V and 2 from J, leaving 12 bases between them. Germline lookup yields CDR1 MGHRA and CDR2 YSYEKL. The CDR3 spells CASSQVPSVAYEQYF. In DNA form, the CDR3 reads TGCGCCAGCAGCCAAGTCCCTAGCGTAGCCTACGAGCAGTACTTC.

A single count supports this clonotype. The V call is TRBV30, the J call TRBJ2-1; 7 bases fit TRBD2. The CDR3 spans 13 residues. With V trimmed by 0 bases and J by 9 bases, 5 bases remained unmatched. Germline CDR1 is GTSNPN and CDR2 is SVGIG (reference sequence). The CDR3, as DNA: TGTGCCTGGAGTGTTTGGGAGCGGGGTGAGCAGTTCTTC. Translating it yields CAWSVWERGEQFF.

This rearrangement joins TRBV11-2 to TRBJ2-6; maybe TRBD2 (6 bases). Germline V gene sequence: CDR1 SGHAT, CDR2 FQNNGV. The V end was cut by 4 bases, the J end by 0 bases, with 19 bases between. The CDR3 totals 19 residues. The CDR3 DNA reads as TGTGCCAGCAGCTCCCGGACGGGGCCCGGGAGCTCTGGGGCCAACGTCCTGACTTTC. Amino acid sequence: CASSSRTGPGSSGANVLTF.

The gene calls are TRBV3-1 and TRBJ2-2; D call uncertain. Trimming pared 3 bases from V and 7 bases from J, leaving 6 bases between. The CDR3 has 12 amino acids. The germline gives CDR1 LGHDT, CDR2 YNNKEL (reference sequence). In DNA, the CDR3 is TGTGCCAGCAGCCAGAGGAACGGGGAGCTGTTTTTT. Translation: CASSQRNGELFF.

The chain joins TRBV5-4 to TRBJ1-2; 7 nucleotides align to TRBD1. V lost 3 bases and J lost 4; bases outside the gene matches: 6. Looked up from germline, CDR1 is SGHNT and CDR2 is YYREEE (reference sequence). CDR3 size: 14 residues. Here the CDR3 DNA reads TGTGCCAGCAGCTCTGTAAGGGACAGCTATGGCTACACCTTC. Protein: CASSSVRDSYGYTF.

The chain uses TRBV12-3 or TRBV12-4 and TRBJ1-2; TRBD1 might be the D (5 bases). Trimming removed 5 bases from V and 1 base from J, with 17 bases in between. The CDR3 consists of 16 residues. CDR3 sequence (DNA): TGTGCCAGCAGTGAAGTCCCGACAGCCATTAACTATGGCTACACCTTC. Translating gives CASSEVPTAINYGYTF.

This clonotype has only one observation. The chain carries TRBV6-2 or TRBV6-3 and TRBJ2-1; D is ambiguous. The germline V gene has CDR1 MNHEY and CDR2 SVGEGT. This CDR3 comprises 13 residues. V was cut by 8 bases and J by 0 bases, with 8 bases left in between. CDR3 region: CASSTRSYNEQFF. CDR3 coding DNA: TGTGCCAGCTCAACCCGCTCCTACAATGAGCAGTTCTTC.

The rearrangement joins TRBV30 to TRBJ2-3; 7 bases are shared with TRBD2. Germline V gene sequence: CDR1 GTSNPN, CDR2 SVGIG (reference sequence). The CDR3 totals 14 residues. After removal of 1 base from V and 5 bases from J, the junction contained 6 bases not matched to a gene. CDR3 nucleotides: TGTGCCTGGAGTGCTGCGGCGGGAGTAGATACGCAGTATTTT. This sequence encodes CAWSAAAGVDTQYF.

The V gene is TRBV5-1, the J gene TRBJ2-2, with D possibly matching TRBD2 (5 bases). V was clipped by 0 bases and J by 3 bases, with 9 bases between them. Per the germline V gene, CDR1 is SGHRS and CDR2 is YFSETQ. The CDR3 has 15 residues. CDR3 sequence (DNA): TGCGCCAGCAGCTTGGCCACGGGGTACACCGGGGAGCTGTTTTTT. Amino acids: CASSLATGYTGELFF. The full variable domain, rest sourced from reference TRBV5-1 and TRBJ2-2, is KAGVTQTPRYLIKTRGQQVTLSCSPISGHRSVSWYQQTPGQGLQFLFEYFSETQRNKGNFPGRFSGRQFSNSRSEMNVSTLELGDSALYLCASSLATGYTGELFFGEGSRLTVL.

This sequence joins TRBV25-1 and TRBJ1-6; TRBD1 matches 7 bases. V lost 6 bases and J lost 6; bases outside the gene matches: 5. The CDR3 is 14 residues long. The germline V gene has CDR1 MGHDK and CDR2 SYGVNS. CDR3 sequence reads: CASSFTGANSPLHF. The CDR3 DNA sequence: TGTGCCAGCAGCTTCACAGGGGCTAATTCACCCCTCCACTTT. The full variable domain, completed using reference TRBV25-1 and TRBJ1-6, is EADIYQTPRYLVIGTGKKITLECSQTMGHDKMYWYQQDPGMELHLIHYSYGVNSTEKGDLSSESTVSRIRTEHFPLTLESARPSHTSQYLCASSFTGANSPLHFGNGTRLTVT.

The chain carries TRBV29-1 and TRBJ2-4; TRBD2 agrees at 12 bases. The J segment lost 9 bases and the V segment lost 3 bases, leaving 9 bases of the junction unmatched. CDR1 SQVTM and CDR2 ANQGSEA come from the germline V gene. The CDR3 contains 15 residues. For the CDR3, the DNA is TGCAGCGTTGAGGCAACTAGCGGGAGGTTCGGCATTCAGTACTTC. It encodes CSVEATSGRFGIQYF.

The chain employs TRBV25-1 and TRBJ2-5; tentatively, D is TRBD2 (6 bases). The germline V and J ends were trimmed by 1 base and 5 bases, with 11 bases remaining between them. The CDR3 consists of 14 residues. Germline assignment: CDR1 MGHDK and CDR2 SYGVNS. The CDR3 DNA reads as TGTGCCAGCAGTGAATCCCCGGGGGTTGAGACCCAGTACTTC. As protein: CASSESPGVETQYF.

This chain joins TRBV9 and TRBJ2-1; TRBD2 aligns across 9 bases. Trimming at V came to 3 bases and at J to 4 bases, leaving 5 bases not matched to a gene. Germline CDR1 reads SGDLS; CDR2 reads YYNGEE. The CDR3 contains 15 residues. The CDR3: CASSESGRIYNEQFF. The CDR3, as DNA: TGTGCCAGCAGCGAGAGCGGGAGGATTTACAATGAGCAGTTCTTC.

V usage is TRBV9 and J usage is TRBJ2-7; TRBD1 matches at 12 bases. CDR3 length equals 15 residues. Looked up from germline, CDR1 is SGDLS and CDR2 is YYNGEE. Germline trimming cut 0 bases from V and 6 bases from J; bases unmatched to any gene: 4. The CDR3 coding sequence is TGTGCCAGCAGCGTAGACGGGACAGGGGGCTTCGAGCAGTACTTC. Amino acids: CASSVDGTGGFEQYF.

J is TRBJ1-2 and V is TRBV6-7; 7 nucleotides agree with TRBD1. TRBV6-7 is given ORF status, its function remaining uncertain. V trimming: 6 bases; J trimming: 3 bases; junction bases outside the gene matches: 4. This CDR3 has 13 amino acids. CDR3 residues: CASSVDRDYGYTF. The DNA for the CDR3 is TGTGCCAGCAGCGTTGACAGGGACTATGGCTACACCTTC.

The chain has TRBV27 and TRBJ2-3; perhaps TRBD1 as D (5 bases). V was pared by 7 bases and J by 0 bases, with 23 bases between. The CDR3 length is 18 residues. Germline-derived CDR1 and CDR2 are MNHEY and SMNVEV (reference sequence). In DNA, the CDR3 is TGTGCCAGCACTGTACCACCCAGGGTTCGGGCAAGCACAGATACGCAGTATTTT. This encodes CASTVPPRVRASTDTQYF.

The rearrangement links TRBV3-1 to TRBJ1-2; no firm D call. V was cut by 4 bases and J by 5 bases, with 8 bases left in between. Per germline, CDR1 LGHDT and CDR2 YNNKEL (reference sequence). This CDR3 region has 12 residues. CDR3 bases: TGTGCCAGCAGCCGCAGCGCTTATGGCTACACCTTC. It translates to CASSRSAYGYTF.

The V call is TRBV6-2 or TRBV6-3, the J call TRBJ2-3, with D maybe TRBD1 (6 bases). The V end lost 9 bases, the J end lost 2 bases, and 15 bases lay between the germline ends. The CDR3 loop spans 14 amino acids. The germline CDR1 and CDR2 sequences are MNHEY and SVGEGT. The CDR3 region has the DNA TGTGCCAGTGGAGAACAGGGATACACAGATACGCAGTATTTT. Its translation is CASGEQGYTDTQYF.

CDR3 bases: TGTGCCAGCAGCTTCGGACAGGGGGCAATGGAGACCCAGTACTTC. As protein: CASSFGQGAMETQYF. V usage is TRBV7-2 and J usage is TRBJ2-5; 11 nucleotides align to TRBD1. V dropped 3 bases and J dropped 5; count of bases not matched to a gene: 5. CDR3 length: 15 residues. Germline V gene lookup returns CDR1 SGHTA and CDR2 FQGNSA.

The chain joins TRBV5-4 to TRBJ2-5; D unclear. CDR3 length: 14 amino acids. V lost 0 bases, J lost 2 bases, and 8 bases lay in between. The germline gives CDR1 SGHNT, CDR2 YYREEE (reference sequence). CDR3 loop: CASSLDLSQETQYF. The CDR3 DNA sequence: TGTGCCAGCAGCTTGGACCTCTCTCAAGAGACCCAGTACTTC. The full variable domain, with the rest looked up from reference TRBV5-4 and TRBJ2-5, is ETGVTQSPTHLIKTRGQQVTLRCSSQSGHNTVSWYQQALGQGPQFIFQYYREEENGRGNFPPRFSGLQFPNYSSELNVNALELDDSALYLCASSLDLSQETQYFGPGTRLLVL.

V gene TRBV20-1 combines with J gene TRBJ2-3, with a tentative D call TRBD2 (5 bases). V shed 6 bases and J shed 1 base, with 11 bases lying between them. Per germline, CDR1 DFQATT and CDR2 SNEGSKA (reference sequence). This CDR3 comprises 13 residues. CDR3 DNA: TGCAGTGCAAGATGGGGAGGCACAGATACGCAGTATTTT. Translation gives CSARWGGTDTQYF.

V gene TRBV27 combines with J gene TRBJ2-7; the D gene could be TRBD1 or TRBD2 (6 bases each). The CDR3 sequence is 14 residues long. V lost 1 base and J 5 bases, leaving 12 bases between the germline ends. Germline V gene sequence: CDR1 MNHEY, CDR2 SMNVEV (reference sequence). CDR3 loop: CASSLLGGPHEQYF. The CDR3 DNA reads TGTGCCAGCAGTTTATTGGGGGGCCCTCACGAGCAGTACTTC.

The chain has TRBV29-1 and TRBJ1-2; no definite D call. This CDR3 is built from 9 residues. V was trimmed by 3 bases and J by 8 bases, leaving 4 bases between them. From germline, CDR1 is SQVTM and CDR2 ANQGSEA. The CDR3 coding sequence is TGCAGCGTTGATCACGGCTACACCTTC. This codes for CSVDHGYTF.

The J gene is TRBJ2-5, the V gene TRBV15, with a possible D match to TRBD1 (6 bases). The germline V gene has CDR1 LNHNV and CDR2 YYDKDF (reference sequence). Trimming took off 3 bases at V and 4 bases at J, with 21 bases between the two ends. The CDR3 contains 17 residues. This CDR3 reads CATSRKANREKRETQYF. The CDR3 DNA is TGTGCCACCAGCAGGAAAGCGAACAGGGAGAAGCGAGAGACCCAGTACTTC.

The V and J genes are TRBV9 and TRBJ2-1; D is uncertain. The CDR3 has 14 amino acids. Germline loops: CDR1 SGDLS, CDR2 YYNGEE. Trimming pared 0 bases from V and 7 bases from J, leaving 11 bases between. The CDR3 is CASSVALGMNEQFF. The DNA for the CDR3 is TGTGCCAGCAGCGTAGCTCTGGGGATGAATGAGCAGTTCTTC. The full variable domain, with the rest looked up from reference TRBV9 and TRBJ2-1, is DSGVTQTPKHLITATGQRVTLRCSPRSGDLSVYWYQQSLDQGLQFLIQYYNGEERAKGNILERFSAQQFPDLHSELNLSSLELGDSALYFCASSVALGMNEQFFGPGTRLTVL.

The rearrangement links TRBV7-9 to TRBJ2-4; D gene ambiguous. There are 14 residues in the CDR3. Trimming cost V 5 bases and J 7 bases, with 15 bases left between them. CDR1 is SEHNR and CDR2 is FQNEAQ in the germline V gene (reference sequence). In DNA form, the CDR3 reads TGTGCCAGCAGCGAACGGGCAAATGGGAACATTCAGTACTTC. It is translated as CASSERANGNIQYF.

This sequence joins TRBV29-1 and TRBJ2-7, with 11 nucleotides matching TRBD2. J was trimmed by 5 bases and V by 4 bases; bases with no gene match: 10. Germline CDR1 is SQVTM and CDR2 is ANQGSEA. The length of the CDR3 is 15 residues. In DNA, the CDR3 is TGCAGCGTTGCGCTAGCGGGAGGAGTAGCGGACGAGCAGTACTTC. This encodes CSVALAGGVADEQYF.

The chain recombines TRBV3-1 with TRBJ2-7; D not certain. The CDR3 loop spans 12 amino acids. CDR1 and CDR2 from the germline V gene are LGHDT and YNNKEL (reference sequence). V dropped 3 bases and J dropped 7 bases, with 10 bases sitting between them. The CDR3 DNA reads TGTGCCAGCAGCCATAGGTCCCTTGAGCAGTACTTC. Encoded protein: CASSHRSLEQYF.